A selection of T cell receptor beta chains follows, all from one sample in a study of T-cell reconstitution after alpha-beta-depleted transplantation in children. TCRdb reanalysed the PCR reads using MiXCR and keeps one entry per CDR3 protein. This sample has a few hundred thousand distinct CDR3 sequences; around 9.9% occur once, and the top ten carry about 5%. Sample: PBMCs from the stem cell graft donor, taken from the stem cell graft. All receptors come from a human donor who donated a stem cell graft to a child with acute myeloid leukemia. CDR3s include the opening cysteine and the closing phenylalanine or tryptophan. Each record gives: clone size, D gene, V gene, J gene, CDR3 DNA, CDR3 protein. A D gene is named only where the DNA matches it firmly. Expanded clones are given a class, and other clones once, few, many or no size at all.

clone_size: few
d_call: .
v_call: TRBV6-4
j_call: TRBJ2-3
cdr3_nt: TGTGCCAGCAGTGACGGGGAGACCGCAGATACGCAGTATTTT
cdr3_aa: CASSDGETADTQYF

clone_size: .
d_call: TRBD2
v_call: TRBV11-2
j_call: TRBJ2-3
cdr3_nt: TGTGCCAGCAGCTCGATTTCGTGGGCTAGCGGGAGGACAGATACGCAGTATTTT
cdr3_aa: CASSSISWASGRTDTQYF

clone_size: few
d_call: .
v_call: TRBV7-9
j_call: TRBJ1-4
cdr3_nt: TGTGCCAGCAGCTCCGTGTCAGCCGCTGAAAAACTGTTTTTT
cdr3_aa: CASSSVSAAEKLFF

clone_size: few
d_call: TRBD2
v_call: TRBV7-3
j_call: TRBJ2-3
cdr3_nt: TGTGCCAGCAGCTCACCGACTAGCGGAGCTAGCACAGATACGCAGTATTTT
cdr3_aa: CASSSPTSGASTDTQYF

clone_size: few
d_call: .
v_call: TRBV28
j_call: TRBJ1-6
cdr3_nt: TGTGCCAGCAGTTTGTCACAGGGAGGTTCACCCCTCCACTTT
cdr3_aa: CASSLSQGGSPLHF

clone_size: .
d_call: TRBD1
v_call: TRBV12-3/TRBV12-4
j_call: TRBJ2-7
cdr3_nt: TGTGCCAGCAGTTTCCCGGACAGGGTTACCTGGCAGTACTTC
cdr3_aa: CASSFPDRVTWQYF

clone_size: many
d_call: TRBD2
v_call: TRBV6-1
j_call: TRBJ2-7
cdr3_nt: TGTGCCAGCAGTGAAGCCGGGACTAGCGGGTACGAGCAGTACTTC
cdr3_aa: CASSEAGTSGYEQYF

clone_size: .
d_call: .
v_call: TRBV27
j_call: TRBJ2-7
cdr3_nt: TGTGCCAGCAGACTCCGGCCCTCCTACGAGCAGTACTTC
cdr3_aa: CASRLRPSYEQYF

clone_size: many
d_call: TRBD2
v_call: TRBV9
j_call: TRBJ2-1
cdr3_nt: TGTGCCAGCAGCGTAGCTGACATGGGACTAGCGGGAGGAGAGCAGTTCTTC
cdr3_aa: CASSVADMGLAGGEQFF

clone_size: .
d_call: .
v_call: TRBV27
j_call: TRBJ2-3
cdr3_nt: TGTGCCAGCAGTTTAAAGGCAGGGGAGGTAGTTGATACGCAGTATTTT
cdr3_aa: CASSLKAGEVVDTQYF

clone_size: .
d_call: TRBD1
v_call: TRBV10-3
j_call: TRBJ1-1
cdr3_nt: TGTGCCATCAGTATACAGGGGGAGGAAGCTTTCTTT
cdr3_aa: CAISIQGEEAFF

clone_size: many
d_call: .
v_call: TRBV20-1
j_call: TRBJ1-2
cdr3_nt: TGCAGTGCTAGGCCTCTTAGAATGGGCTATGGCTACACCTTC
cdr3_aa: CSARPLRMGYGYTF

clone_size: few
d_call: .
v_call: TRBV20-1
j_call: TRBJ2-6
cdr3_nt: TGCAGTGCTAGAGATCCCCGGACGGGGGGCTTCCTGACTTTC
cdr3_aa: CSARDPRTGGFLTF

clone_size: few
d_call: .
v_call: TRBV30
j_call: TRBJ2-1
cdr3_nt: TGTGCTTCGTCGGGGGTTAGCTCCTACAATGAGCAGTTCTTC
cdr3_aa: CASSGVSSYNEQFF

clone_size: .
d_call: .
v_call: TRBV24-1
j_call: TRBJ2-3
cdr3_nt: TGTGCCACCAGTGACTCCAGGATCGCAGATACGCAGTATTTT
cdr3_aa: CATSDSRIADTQYF

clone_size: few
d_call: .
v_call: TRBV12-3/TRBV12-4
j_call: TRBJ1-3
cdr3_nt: TGTGCCAGTCCCCCCAAACAGGGAACTGGAAACACCATATATTTT
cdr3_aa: CASPPKQGTGNTIYF

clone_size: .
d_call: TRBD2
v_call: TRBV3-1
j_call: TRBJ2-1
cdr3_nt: TGTGCCAGCAGTGTCCCTAGCGGGGGCCTCTCCAATCCCTATGAGCAGTTCTTC
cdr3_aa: CASSVPSGGLSNPYEQFF

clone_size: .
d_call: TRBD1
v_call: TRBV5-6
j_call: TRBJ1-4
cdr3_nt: TGTGCCAGCAGCTTGAAGAGGGGGCATTATAATGAAAAACTGTTTTTT
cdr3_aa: CASSLKRGHYNEKLFF

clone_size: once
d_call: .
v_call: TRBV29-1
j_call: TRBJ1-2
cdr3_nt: TGCAGCGTTGAGGGGGGGGGTAATAACTATGGCTACACCTTC
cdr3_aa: CSVEGGGNNYGYTF

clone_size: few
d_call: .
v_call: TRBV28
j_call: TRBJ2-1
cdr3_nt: TGTGCCAGCACCCCGAACATCGGGGGGCGGGACTACAATGAGCAGTTCTTC
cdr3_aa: CASTPNIGGRDYNEQFF

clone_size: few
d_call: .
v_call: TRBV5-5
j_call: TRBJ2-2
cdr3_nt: TGTGCCAGCAGGCGGGAAACCGGGGGAACCGGGGAGCTGTTTTTT
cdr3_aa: CASRRETGGTGELFF

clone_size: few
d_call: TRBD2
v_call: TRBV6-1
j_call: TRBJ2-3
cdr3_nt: TGTGCCAGCCAAAGCGGGGGCACAGATACGCAGTATTTT
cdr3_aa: CASQSGGTDTQYF

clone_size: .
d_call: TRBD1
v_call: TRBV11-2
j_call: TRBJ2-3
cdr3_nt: TGTGCCAGCACCCCCAATCGGTACAGGGGGGTGGGCACAGATACGCAGTATTTT
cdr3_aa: CASTPNRYRGVGTDTQYF

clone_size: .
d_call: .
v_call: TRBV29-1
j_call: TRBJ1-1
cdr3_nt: TGCAGCGTTGAGGTAACAGGGATAATACCTGAAGCTTTCTTT
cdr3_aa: CSVEVTGIIPEAFF

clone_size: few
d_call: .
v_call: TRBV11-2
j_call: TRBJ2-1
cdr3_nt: TGTGCCAGCAGCTTAGTTGCTCTCAGGGGCGAGTATCGCAATGAGCAGTTCTTC
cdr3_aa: CASSLVALRGEYRNEQFF

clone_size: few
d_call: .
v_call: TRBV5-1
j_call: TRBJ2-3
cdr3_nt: TGCGCCTCCCAGCTGGGGGGTACAGATACGCAGTATTTT
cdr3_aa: CASQLGGTDTQYF

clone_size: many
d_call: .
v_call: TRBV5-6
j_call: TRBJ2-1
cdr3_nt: TGTGCCAGCAGCTTGTACACCTACAATGAGCAGTTCTTC
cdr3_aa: CASSLYTYNEQFF

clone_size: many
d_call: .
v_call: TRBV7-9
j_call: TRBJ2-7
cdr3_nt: TGTGCCAGCAGCTTTGACTCCTACGAGCAGTACTTC
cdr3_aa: CASSFDSYEQYF

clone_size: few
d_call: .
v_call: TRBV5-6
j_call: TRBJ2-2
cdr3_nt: TGTGCCAGCAGCTACTACGGACAGGGAGGGGGCACCGGGGAGCTGTTTTTT
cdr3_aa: CASSYYGQGGGTGELFF